This T cell receptor (beta chain) was recorded in a study of CD8+CD57+ T cells in acquired aplastic anemia. Study details: DNA per sorted CD4+ or CD8+ sample ranged about 0.2 to 27.4 ug, averaging roughly 3.2 ug.

Flow cytometry had shown expanded CD8+CD57+ cells in the patients chosen for sequencing. Each patient had severe acquired aplastic anemia. V was cut by 3 bases and J by 0 bases, with 17 bases left in between. CDR3 length: 17 amino acids. Looked up from germline, CDR1 is MGHDK and CDR2 is SYGVNS. The use of genomic DNA as template underpinned the TCR beta VDJ and CDR3 profiling. TCRdb re-called the reads through MiXCR, storing one row per CDR3 protein. The table has approximately 170,000 distinct CDR3 sequences, less than 50% seen once. The V call is TRBV25-1, the J call TRBJ2-5; tentative D call: TRBD1 (6 bases). The sequencing sample was made of sorted CD4+, CD8+, or CD8+CD57+ T cells (not recorded which) from PBMCs. This TCR derives from a human donor with aplastic anemia. CDR3 amino acids: CASSDRRTVVYQETQYF. As DNA, the CDR3 is TGTGCCAGCAGTGATCGAAGGACAGTAGTTTACCAAGAGACCCAGTACTTC.